This entry describes one T cell receptor beta chain. With 2 bases clipped from V and 0 bases from J, the junction kept 11 bases outside the gene matches. The CDR3 has 20 residues. Germline CDR1 and CDR2: LGHDT and YNNKEL (reference sequence). The record originates from a study of early T cells in non-severe SARS-CoV-2 infection. Overall study context: Bulk RNA isolated from unsorted whole blood underwent sequencing; chains were not paired.

The protocol attached unique molecular identifiers to individual cDNA molecules. Each CDR3 protein is one row after TCRdb ran MiXCR on the 5' RACE reads. The table records some 80,000 distinct CDR3 sequences, 10% of them present only once. The sequencing used whole blood, collected at baseline. This clonotype was sampled from an adult who was a healthcare worker with PCR-confirmed SARS-CoV-2 infection or an uninfected control (not recorded which). V and J are TRBV3-1 and TRBJ2-1; 12 nucleotides match TRBD2. The CDR3 DNA reads TGTGCCAGCAGCCAAATGGTACCGGGACTAGCGGGTATCTCCTACAATGAGCAGTTCTTC. Residues: CASSQMVPGLAGISYNEQFF.